This T cell receptor (beta chain) was retrieved from a study of T cells in Graves' hyperthyroidism and ophthalmopathy. Template material for amplifying TCR beta CDR3 regions consisted of RNA transcripts. A set of HTBI primers served as the primers for a first-round RT-PCR of the TCR CDR3. MiXCR was run by TCRdb on the multiplex PCR reads, yielding one entry per CDR3 protein. The sample has nearly 750,000 distinct CDR3 sequences, roughly a third seen once. Per the germline V gene, CDR1 is MGHDK and CDR2 is SYGVNS. The CDR3 loop spans 14 amino acids. Trimming took off 5 bases at V and 7 bases at J, with 15 bases between the two ends.

The TCR sequence derives from a woman aged 40 to 50 with Graves' hyperthyroidism. Material for sequencing was blood. The chain employs TRBV25-1 and TRBJ1-5, with D possibly being TRBD1 (6 bases). Here the CDR3 DNA reads TGTGCCAGCAGTTATCGCCAGGGGCCCCAGCCCCAGCATTTT. Residues: CASSYRQGPQPQHF.